This TCR beta chain is from a study of CD8 T cells in ankylosing spondylitis. Findings of the study overall: Reported data indicate significant enrichment of disease-linked clones within matched ankylosing spondylitis synovial fluid. Peripheral blood held disease-linked clones only at relatively low frequency, and these were CD8+. The study identified a TCR beta motif of roughly eight highly homologous variants that appeared characteristic of ankylosing spondylitis blood.

The V and J ends lost 8 bases and 8 bases, in that order; junction bases with no gene match: 14. CDR1 is KGHDR and CDR2 is SFDVKD in the germline V gene. The CDR3 covers 15 residues. Comments on this clonotype: Its antigen remains unknown.

Generation of TCR beta libraries employed quantitative 5'-RACE incorporating molecular barcodes. One entry per CDR3 protein, called by TCRdb with MiXCR from the 5' RACE reads. The table lists a few hundred thousand distinct CDR3 sequences, about 15% of them singletons. The chain carries TRBV24-1 and TRBJ2-1; TRBD1 matches at 7 bases. This clonotype was sampled from a male donor with ankylosing spondylitis. Material: blood, either unsorted or a sorted T cell fraction (not recorded which). This chain's CDR3 is CATKGGQGVRHEQFF. The CDR3 nucleotides read TGTGCCACCAAAGGTGGGCAGGGGGTCCGTCATGAGCAGTTCTTC.